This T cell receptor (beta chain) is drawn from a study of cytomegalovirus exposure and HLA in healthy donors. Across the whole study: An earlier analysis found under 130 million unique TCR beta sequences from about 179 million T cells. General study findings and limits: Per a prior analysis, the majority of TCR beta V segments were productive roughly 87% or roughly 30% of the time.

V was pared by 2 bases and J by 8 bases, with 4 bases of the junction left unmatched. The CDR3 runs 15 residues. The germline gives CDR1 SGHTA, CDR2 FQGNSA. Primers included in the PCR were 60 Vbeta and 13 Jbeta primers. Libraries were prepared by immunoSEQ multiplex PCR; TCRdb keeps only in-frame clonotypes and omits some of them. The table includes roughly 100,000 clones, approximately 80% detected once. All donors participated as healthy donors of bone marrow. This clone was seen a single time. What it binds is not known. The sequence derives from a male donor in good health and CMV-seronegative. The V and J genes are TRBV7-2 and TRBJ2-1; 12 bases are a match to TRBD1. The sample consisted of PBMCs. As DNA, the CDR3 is TGTGCCAGCAGCTTAAACCGGGACAGGGGGCATGAGCAGTTCTTC. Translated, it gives CASSLNRDRGHEQFF.